The 4 T cell receptor beta chains below all came from one sample that was sequenced in a study of human thymus T cells. TCRdb's copy holds only in-frame clones and misses some; the assay was immunoSEQ multiplex PCR. Among tens of thousands of clones listed, roughly 96% were seen once. During corrective heart surgery, resections were taken, and the thymus tissue came from them. Sequencing input: thymus tissue. These TCRs come from a girl in the first two years of life with a congenital heart defect but otherwise immunologically healthy.

The chain couples TRBV28 to TRBJ2-7; the match to TRBD1 covers 9 bases. The junction had 24 bases not matched to a gene; V was cut back by 3 bases and J by 6 bases. Germline CDR1 is MDHEN and CDR2 is SYDVKM. This CDR3 contains 20 residues. CDR3 nucleotide sequence: TGTGCCAGCAGTTTTTCAATTGGGGAGAGCTCGGGACAGGGAAGTGGCGAGCAGTACTTC. Encoded protein: CASSFSIGESSGQGSGEQYF.

There are a few counts of this clone. This chain links TRBV30 with TRBJ1-1; no definite D call. Germline V lookup: CDR1 GTSNPN, CDR2 SVGIG (reference sequence). V lost 3 bases to trimming and J lost 1 base, with 12 bases between them. CDR3 length: 14 amino acids. In DNA form, the CDR3 reads TGTGCCTGGAGGGGCAGACCCGAGAACACTGAAGCTTTCTTT. This codes for CAWRGRPENTEAFF.

The V and J genes are TRBV5-1 and TRBJ2-3, with 11 bases identical to TRBD2. V dropped 0 bases and J dropped 4; count of bases not matched to a gene: 4. Germline V lookup: CDR1 SGHRS, CDR2 YFSETQ. The CDR3 consists of 16 residues. The CDR3 region is CASSLGLAGSADTQYF. CDR3 DNA: TGCGCCAGCAGCTTGGGACTAGCGGGGAGTGCAGATACGCAGTATTTT.

In its sample, this clone was seen a few times. This chain joins TRBV7-6 and TRBJ2-2; TRBD2 aligns across 9 bases. The CDR3 runs 15 residues. Germline V lookup: CDR1 SGHVS, CDR2 FNYEAQ. V shed 3 bases and J 3 bases; nucleotides not matched to a gene: 2. The CDR3 nucleotides read TGTGCCAGCAGCTTTGCGGGAGGGGACACCGGGGAGCTGTTTTTT. Its protein is CASSFAGGDTGELFF.